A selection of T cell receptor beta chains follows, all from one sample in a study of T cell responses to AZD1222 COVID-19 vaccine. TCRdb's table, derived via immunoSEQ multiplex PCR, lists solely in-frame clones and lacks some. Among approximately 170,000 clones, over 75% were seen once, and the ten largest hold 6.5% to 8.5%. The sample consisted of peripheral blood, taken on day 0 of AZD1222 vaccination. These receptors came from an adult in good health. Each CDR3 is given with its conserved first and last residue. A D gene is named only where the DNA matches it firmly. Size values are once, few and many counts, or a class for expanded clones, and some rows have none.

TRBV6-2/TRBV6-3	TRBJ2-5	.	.	CASSYRREYQETQYF	TGTGCCAGCAGTTATAGGAGGGAGTACCAAGAGACCCAGTACTTC
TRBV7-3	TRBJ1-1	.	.	CASMESMNTEAFF	TGTGCCAGCATGGAATCCATGAACACTGAAGCTTTCTTT
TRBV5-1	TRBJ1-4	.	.	CASSLSGREEKLFF	TGCGCCAGCAGCTTGTCGGGCAGGGAAGAAAAACTGTTTTTT
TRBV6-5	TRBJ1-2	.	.	CASSSRRGAGFGYTF	TGTGCCAGCAGTTCTCGGAGGGGGGCAGGTTTTGGCTACACCTTC
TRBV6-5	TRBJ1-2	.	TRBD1	CASSQQGGYYGYTF	TGTGCCAGCAGCCAACAGGGGGGCTACTATGGCTACACCTTC
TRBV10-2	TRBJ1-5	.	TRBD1	CASSEPGGGNQPQHF	TGCGCCAGCAGTGAGCCAGGGGGCGGCAATCAGCCCCAGCATTTT
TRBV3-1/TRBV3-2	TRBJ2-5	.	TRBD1	CASRATGGPRLETQYF	TGTGCCAGCAGGGCGACAGGGGGACCCCGGCTCGAGACCCAGTACTTC
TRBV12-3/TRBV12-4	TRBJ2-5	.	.	CASNGGGPETQYF	TGTGCCAGCAATGGGGGGGGCCCAGAGACCCAGTACTTC
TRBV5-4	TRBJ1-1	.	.	CASSLGPEAFF	TGTGCCAGCAGCTTGGGCCCTGAAGCTTTCTTT
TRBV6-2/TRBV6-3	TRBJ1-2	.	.	CASSYSSREKGYTF	TGTGCCAGCAGTTACTCATCCAGGGAAAAAGGCTACACCTTC
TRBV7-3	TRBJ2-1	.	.	CASSLTGGPPSSYNEQFF	TGTGCCAGCAGCTTAACGGGGGGGCCCCCTAGCTCCTACAATGAGCAGTTCTTC
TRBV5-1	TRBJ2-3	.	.	CASSAEGGLSTDTQYF	TGCGCCAGCAGCGCCGAGGGGGGACTAAGCACAGATACGCAGTATTTT
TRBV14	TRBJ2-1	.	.	CASSQADLNEQFF	TGTGCCAGCAGCCAAGCGGACCTCAATGAGCAGTTCTTC
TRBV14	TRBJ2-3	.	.	CASSQDRVIGDTQYF	TGTGCCAGCAGCCAAGATCGAGTCATAGGGGATACGCAGTATTTT
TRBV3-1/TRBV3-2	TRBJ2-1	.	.	CASSQEWRNEQFF	TGTGCCAGCAGCCAAGAGTGGAGGAATGAGCAGTTCTTC
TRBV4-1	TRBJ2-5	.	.	CASSHLQGGTQETQYF	TGCGCCAGCAGCCATCTGCAGGGCGGAACCCAAGAGACCCAGTACTTC
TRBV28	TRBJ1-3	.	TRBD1	CAADRGYGNTIYF	TGTGCCGCTGACAGGGGCTACGGAAACACCATATATTTT
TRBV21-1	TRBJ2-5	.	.	CASSKETQYF	TGTGCCAGCAGCAAAGAGACCCAGTACTTC
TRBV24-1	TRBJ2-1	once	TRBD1	CATSDPGQGDNEQFF	TGTGCCACCAGTGACCCGGGACAGGGGGACAATGAGCAGTTCTTC
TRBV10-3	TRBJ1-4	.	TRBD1	CAISETPGQGNEKLFF	TGTGCCATCAGTGAGACTCCGGGACAGGGAAACGAAAAACTGTTTTTT
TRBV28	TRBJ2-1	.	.	CASRTGGRRYEQFF	TGTGCCAGCAGAACAGGAGGCCGACGATATGAGCAGTTCTTC
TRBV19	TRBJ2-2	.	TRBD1	CASSPGQVNTGELFF	TGTGCCAGTAGTCCGGGACAGGTGAACACCGGGGAGCTGTTTTTT
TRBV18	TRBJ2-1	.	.	CASSPSGEPHYNEQFF	TGTGCCAGCTCACCGTCAGGGGAGCCCCACTACAATGAGCAGTTCTTC
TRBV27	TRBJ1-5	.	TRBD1	CASSLSTGSQPQHF	TGTGCCAGCAGTTTATCGACAGGGTCTCAGCCCCAGCATTTT
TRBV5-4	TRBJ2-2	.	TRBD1	CASSLAPRDRGGTGELFF	TGTGCCAGCAGCTTGGCGCCAAGGGACAGGGGCGGCACCGGGGAGCTGTTTTTT
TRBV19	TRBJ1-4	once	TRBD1	CASLRTGYEKLFF	TGTGCCAGTCTTCGGACAGGGTACGAAAAACTGTTTTTT
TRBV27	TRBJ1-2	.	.	CATREANYGYTF	TGTGCCACCCGGGAGGCGAACTATGGCTACACCTTC
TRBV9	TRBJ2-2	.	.	CASSVEPGRTGELFF	TGTGCCAGCAGCGTAGAACCCGGGCGGACAGGGGAGCTGTTTTTT
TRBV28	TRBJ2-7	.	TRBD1	CASRPGQAYEQYF	TGTGCCAGCAGGCCTGGACAGGCCTACGAGCAGTACTTC
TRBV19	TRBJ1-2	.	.	CASSIGQPQDYGYTF	TGTGCCAGTAGTATCGGACAACCCCAGGACTATGGCTACACCTTC
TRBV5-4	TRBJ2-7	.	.	CASSLWVGVHEQYF	TGTGCCAGCAGCTTGTGGGTGGGGGTCCACGAGCAGTACTTC
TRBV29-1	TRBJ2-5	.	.	CSVEVGGLEWETQYF	TGCAGCGTTGAAGTCGGGGGGCTAGAATGGGAGACCCAGTACTTC
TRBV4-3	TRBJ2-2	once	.	CASSQAPLGATNTGELFF	TGCGCCAGCAGCCAAGCCCCCCTTGGGGCGACGAACACCGGGGAGCTGTTTTTT
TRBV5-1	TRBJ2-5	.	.	CASSLEGTQYF	TGCGCCAGCAGCTTGGAGGGGACCCAGTACTTC
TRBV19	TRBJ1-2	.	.	CASTSDGGYTF	TGTGCCAGTACCTCTGACGGTGGCTACACCTTC
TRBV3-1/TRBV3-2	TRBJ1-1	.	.	CASSRTEGGNTEAFF	TGTGCCAGCAGCCGGACAGAGGGTGGGAACACTGAAGCTTTCTTT
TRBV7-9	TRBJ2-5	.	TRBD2	CASSLGSGGYQETQYF	TGTGCCAGCAGCTTAGGTAGCGGGGGATACCAAGAGACCCAGTACTTC
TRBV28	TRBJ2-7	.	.	CCGETCEQYF	TGTTGTGGGGAAACCTGCGAGCAGTACTTC
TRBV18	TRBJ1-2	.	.	CASSPTGTPPDGYTF	TGTGCCAGCTCACCAACCGGGACGCCTCCTGACGGCTACACCTTC
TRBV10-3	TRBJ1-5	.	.	CAISDERGTSNQPQHF	TGTGCCATCAGTGATGAGCGGGGGACGAGCAATCAGCCCCAGCATTTT
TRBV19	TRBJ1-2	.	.	CASSIVGGRGYGYTF	TGTGCCAGTAGTATAGTGGGAGGCAGGGGTTATGGCTACACCTTC
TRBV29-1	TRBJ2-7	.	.	CSVLRDSYEQYF	TGCAGCGTCCTCCGGGATTCCTACGAGCAGTACTTC
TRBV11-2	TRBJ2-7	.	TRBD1	CASSLDDPGQESSYEQYF	TGTGCCAGCAGCTTAGACGACCCGGGACAGGAAAGCTCCTACGAGCAGTACTTC
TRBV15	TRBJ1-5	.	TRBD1	CATSSDRGSWRQPQHF	TGTGCCACCAGCAGTGACAGGGGGTCTTGGCGTCAGCCCCAGCATTTT
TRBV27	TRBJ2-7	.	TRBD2	CASAPGGGGYEQYF	TGTGCCAGCGCCCCGGGAGGCGGGGGCTACGAGCAGTACTTC
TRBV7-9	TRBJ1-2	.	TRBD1	CASSLDRGGYTF	TGTGCCAGCAGCTTAGACAGGGGTGGCTACACCTTC
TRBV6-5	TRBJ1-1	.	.	CASSYSRTTEAFF	TGTGCCAGCAGTTACTCTAGGACCACTGAAGCTTTCTTT
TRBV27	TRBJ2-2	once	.	CASTPGGQKNTGELFF	TGTGCCAGCACCCCCGGGGGACAGAAGAACACCGGGGAGCTGTTTTTT
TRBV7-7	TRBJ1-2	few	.	CASSRASCWGTKVYENYGYTF	TGTGCTAGCAGCCGGGCTAGTTGTTGGGGGACAAAAGTCTATGAGAACTATGGCTACACCTTC
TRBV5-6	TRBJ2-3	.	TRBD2	CASSMALAGGPAQDTQYF	TGTGCCAGCAGCATGGCACTAGCGGGGGGCCCCGCCCAAGATACGCAGTATTTT
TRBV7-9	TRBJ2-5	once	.	CASSFDLANLGETQYF	TGTGCCAGCAGCTTCGATCTAGCGAATTTAGGGGAGACCCAGTACTTC
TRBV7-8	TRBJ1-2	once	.	CASSLGQVGYGYTF	TGTGCCAGCAGCTTAGGACAGGTCGGCTATGGCTACACCTTC